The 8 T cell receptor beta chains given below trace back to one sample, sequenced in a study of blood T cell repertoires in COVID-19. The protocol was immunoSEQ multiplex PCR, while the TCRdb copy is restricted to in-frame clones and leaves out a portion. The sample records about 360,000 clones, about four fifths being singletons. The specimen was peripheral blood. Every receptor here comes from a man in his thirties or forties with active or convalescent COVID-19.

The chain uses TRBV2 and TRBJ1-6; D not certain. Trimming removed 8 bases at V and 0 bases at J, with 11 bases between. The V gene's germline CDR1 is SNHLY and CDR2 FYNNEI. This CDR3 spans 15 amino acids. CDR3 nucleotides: TGTGCCAGCGCCCGGGAACGCTCCTATAATTCACCCCTCCACTTT. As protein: CASARERSYNSPLHF.

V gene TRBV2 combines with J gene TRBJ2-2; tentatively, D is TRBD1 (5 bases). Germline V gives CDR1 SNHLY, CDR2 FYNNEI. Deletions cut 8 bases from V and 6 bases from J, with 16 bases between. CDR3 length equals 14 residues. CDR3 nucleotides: TGTGCCAGCGGCAGCCAGGGCCCTCCCGGGGAGCTGTTTTTT. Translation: CASGSQGPPGELFF.

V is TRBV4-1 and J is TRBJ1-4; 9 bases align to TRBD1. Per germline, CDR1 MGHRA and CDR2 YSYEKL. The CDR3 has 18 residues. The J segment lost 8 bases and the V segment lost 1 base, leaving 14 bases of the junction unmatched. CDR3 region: CASSQVHRGRRLGEKLFF. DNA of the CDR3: TGCGCCAGCAGCCAAGTTCACAGGGGGCGCAGGTTAGGAGAAAAACTGTTTTTT.

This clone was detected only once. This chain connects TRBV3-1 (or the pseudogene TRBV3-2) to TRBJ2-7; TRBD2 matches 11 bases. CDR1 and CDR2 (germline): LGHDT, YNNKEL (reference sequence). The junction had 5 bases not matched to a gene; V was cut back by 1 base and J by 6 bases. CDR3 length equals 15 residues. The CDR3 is CASSQAVLAGVEQYF. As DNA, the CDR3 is TGTGCCAGCAGCCAAGCGGTACTAGCGGGGGTCGAGCAGTACTTC.

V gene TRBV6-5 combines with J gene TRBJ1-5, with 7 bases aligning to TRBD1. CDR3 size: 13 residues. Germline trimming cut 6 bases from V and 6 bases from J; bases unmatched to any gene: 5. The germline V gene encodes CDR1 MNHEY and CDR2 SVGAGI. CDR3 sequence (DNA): TGTGCCAGCAGCCCCGACAGGGCTCAGCCCCAGCATTTT. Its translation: CASSPDRAQPQHF.

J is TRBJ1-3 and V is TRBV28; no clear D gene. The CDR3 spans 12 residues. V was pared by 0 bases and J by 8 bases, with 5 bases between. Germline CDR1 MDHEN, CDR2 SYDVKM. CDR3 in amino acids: CASSLWEDTIYF. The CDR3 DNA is TGTGCCAGCAGTTTATGGGAGGACACCATATATTTT.

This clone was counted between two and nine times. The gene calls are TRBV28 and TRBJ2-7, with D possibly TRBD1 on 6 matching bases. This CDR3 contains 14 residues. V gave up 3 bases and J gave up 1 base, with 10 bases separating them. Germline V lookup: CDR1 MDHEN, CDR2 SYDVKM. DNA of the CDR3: TGTGCCAGCAGTTTTCCCAGGGGATCCTACGAGCAGTACTTC. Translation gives CASSFPRGSYEQYF. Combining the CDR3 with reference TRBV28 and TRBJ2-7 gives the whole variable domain DVKVTQSSRYLVKRTGEKVFLECVQDMDHENMFWYRQDPGLGLRLIYFSYDVKMKEKGDIPEGYSVSREKKERFSLILESASTNQTSMYLCASSFPRGSYEQYFGPGTRLTVT.

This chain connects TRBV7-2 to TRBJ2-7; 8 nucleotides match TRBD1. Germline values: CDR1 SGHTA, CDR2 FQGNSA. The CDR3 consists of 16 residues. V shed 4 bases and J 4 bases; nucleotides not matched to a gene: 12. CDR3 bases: TGTGCCAGCAGCTCAACTCCGGGACAGGAAAGATACGAGCAGTACTTC. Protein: CASSSTPGQERYEQYF.